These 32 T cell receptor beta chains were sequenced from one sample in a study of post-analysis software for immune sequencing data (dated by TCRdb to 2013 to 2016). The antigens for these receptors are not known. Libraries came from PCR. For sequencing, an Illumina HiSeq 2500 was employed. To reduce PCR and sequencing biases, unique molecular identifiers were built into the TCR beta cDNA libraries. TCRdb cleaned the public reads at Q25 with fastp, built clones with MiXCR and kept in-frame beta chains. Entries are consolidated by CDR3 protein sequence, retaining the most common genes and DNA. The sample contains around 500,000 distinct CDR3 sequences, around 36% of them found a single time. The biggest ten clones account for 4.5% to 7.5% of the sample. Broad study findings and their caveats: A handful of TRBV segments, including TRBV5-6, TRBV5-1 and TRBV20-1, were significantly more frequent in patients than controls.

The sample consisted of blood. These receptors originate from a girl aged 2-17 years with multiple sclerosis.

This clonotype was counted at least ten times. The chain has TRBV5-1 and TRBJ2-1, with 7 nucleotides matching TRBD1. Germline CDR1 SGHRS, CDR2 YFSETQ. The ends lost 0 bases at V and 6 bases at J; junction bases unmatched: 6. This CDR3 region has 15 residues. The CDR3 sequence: CASSLAAGGPNEQFF. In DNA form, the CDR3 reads TGCGCCAGCAGCTTGGCGGCAGGGGGACCCAATGAGCAGTTCTTC.

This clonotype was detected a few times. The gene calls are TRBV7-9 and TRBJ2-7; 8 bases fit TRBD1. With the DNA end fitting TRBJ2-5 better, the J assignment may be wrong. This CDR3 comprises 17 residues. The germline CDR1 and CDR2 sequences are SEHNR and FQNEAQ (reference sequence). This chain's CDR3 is CASSLAETGAVRETQYF. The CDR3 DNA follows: TGTGCCAGCAGCTTAGCGGAGACAGGGGCGGTGCGAGAGACCCAGTACTTC.

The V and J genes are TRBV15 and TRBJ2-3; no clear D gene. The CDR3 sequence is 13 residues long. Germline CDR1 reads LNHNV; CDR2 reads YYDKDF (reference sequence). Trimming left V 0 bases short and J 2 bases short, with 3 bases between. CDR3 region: CATSREATDTQYF. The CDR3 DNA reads TGTGCCACCAGCAGAGAAGCCACAGATACGCAGTATTTT.

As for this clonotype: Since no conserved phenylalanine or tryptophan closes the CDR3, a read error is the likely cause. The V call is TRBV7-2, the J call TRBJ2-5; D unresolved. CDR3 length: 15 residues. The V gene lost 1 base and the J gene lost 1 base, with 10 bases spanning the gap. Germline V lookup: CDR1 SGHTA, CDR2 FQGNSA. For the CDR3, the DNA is TGTGCCAGCAGCTTAGATGGCAGGACCCAAGAGACCCAGTACTGC. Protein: CASSLDGRTQETQYC.

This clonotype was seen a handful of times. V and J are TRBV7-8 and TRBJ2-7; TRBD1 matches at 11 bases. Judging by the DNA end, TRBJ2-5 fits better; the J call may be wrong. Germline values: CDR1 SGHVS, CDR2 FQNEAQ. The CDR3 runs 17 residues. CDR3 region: CASSVPALDRGRETQYF. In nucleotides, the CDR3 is TGTGCCAGCAGCGTACCAGCCTTGGACAGGGGGCGTGAGACCCAGTACTTC.

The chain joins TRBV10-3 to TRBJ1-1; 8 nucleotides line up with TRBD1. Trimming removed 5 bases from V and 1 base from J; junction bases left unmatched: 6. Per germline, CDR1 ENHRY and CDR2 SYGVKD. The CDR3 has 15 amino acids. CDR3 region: CAISLSGGANTEAFF. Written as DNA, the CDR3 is TGTGCCATCAGTCTATCAGGGGGCGCGAACACTGAAGCTTTCTTT.

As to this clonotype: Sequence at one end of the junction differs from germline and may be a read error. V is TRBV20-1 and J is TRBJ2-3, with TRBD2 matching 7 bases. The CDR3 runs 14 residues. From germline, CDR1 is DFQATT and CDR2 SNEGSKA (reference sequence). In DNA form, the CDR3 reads TGCAGTGAGTCCCTGCCTAGCGGAACAGATACGCGGTATTTT. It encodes CSESLPSGTDTRYF.

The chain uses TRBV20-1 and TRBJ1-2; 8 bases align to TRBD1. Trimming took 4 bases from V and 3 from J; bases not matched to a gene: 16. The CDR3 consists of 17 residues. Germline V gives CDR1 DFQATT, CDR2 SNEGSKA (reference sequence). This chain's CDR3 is CSAKGPRGQQGDYGYTF. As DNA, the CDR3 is TGCAGTGCTAAGGGTCCTCGGGGTCAACAGGGGGACTATGGCTACACCTTC.

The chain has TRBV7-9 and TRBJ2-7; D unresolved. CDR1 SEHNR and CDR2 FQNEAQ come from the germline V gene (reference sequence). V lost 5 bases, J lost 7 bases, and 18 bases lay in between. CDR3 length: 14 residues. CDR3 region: CASSQSLGSKEQYF. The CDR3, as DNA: TGTGCCAGCAGCCAAAGCTTGGGGTCGAAAGAGCAGTACTTC.

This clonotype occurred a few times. The CDR3 spells CASSPVTGELYNEQFF. CDR3 DNA: TGTGCCAGCAGCCCGGTGACGGGGGAGCTCTACAATGAGCAGTTCTTC. This chain links TRBV5-6 with TRBJ2-1, with a weak D call TRBD2 (6 bases). The germline V and J ends were trimmed by 4 bases and 3 bases, with 17 bases remaining between them. This CDR3 is 16 amino acids long. Germline V CDR1 and CDR2: SGHDT, YYEEEE. The variable domain in full, completed from reference TRBV5-6 and TRBJ2-1, reads DAGVTQSPTHLIKTRGQQVTLRCSPKSGHDTVSWYQQALGQGPQFIFQYYEEEERQRGNFPDRFSGHQFPNYSSELNVNALLLGDSALYLCASSPVTGELYNEQFFGPGTRLTVL.

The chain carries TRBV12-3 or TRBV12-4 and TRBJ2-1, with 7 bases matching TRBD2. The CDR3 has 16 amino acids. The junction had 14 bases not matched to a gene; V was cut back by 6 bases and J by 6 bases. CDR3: CASSQALVGGSNEQFF. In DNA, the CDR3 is TGTGCCAGCAGCCAAGCCTTAGTGGGGGGGAGCAATGAGCAGTTCTTC.

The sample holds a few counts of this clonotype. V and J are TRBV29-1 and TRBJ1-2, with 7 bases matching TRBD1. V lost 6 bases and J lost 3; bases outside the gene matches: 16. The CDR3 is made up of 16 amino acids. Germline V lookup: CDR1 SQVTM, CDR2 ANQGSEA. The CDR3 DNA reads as TGCAGCGTATTGACAGGAGGCAGGGGGTTTCACTATGGCTACACCTTC. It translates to CSVLTGGRGFHYGYTF.

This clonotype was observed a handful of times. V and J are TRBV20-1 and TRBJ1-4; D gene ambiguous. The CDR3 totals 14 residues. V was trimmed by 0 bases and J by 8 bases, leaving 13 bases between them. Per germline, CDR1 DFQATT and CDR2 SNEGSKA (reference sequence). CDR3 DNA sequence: TGCAGTGCTAGAGATCTGGGGTCACGGGAAAAACTGTTTTTT. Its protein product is CSARDLGSREKLFF.

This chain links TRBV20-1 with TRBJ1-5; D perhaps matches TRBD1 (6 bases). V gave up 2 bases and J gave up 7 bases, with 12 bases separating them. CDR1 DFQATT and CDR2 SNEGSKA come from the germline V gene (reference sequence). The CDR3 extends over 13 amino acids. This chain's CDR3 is CSARSLRGQPQHF. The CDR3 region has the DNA TGCAGTGCTAGATCCCTCAGGGGACAGCCCCAGCATTTT.

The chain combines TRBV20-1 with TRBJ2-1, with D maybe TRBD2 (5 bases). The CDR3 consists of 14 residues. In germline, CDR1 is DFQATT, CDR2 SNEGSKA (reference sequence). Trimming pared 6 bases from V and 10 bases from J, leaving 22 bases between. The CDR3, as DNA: TGCAGTGCCCCCCGGGGAGTACCTAATTGGGAGCAGTTCTTC. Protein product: CSAPRGVPNWEQFF.

CDR3 sequence (DNA): TGTGCCAGCAGCCATAGCGGGCCCATCCCGGTGGGGACCCAGTACTTC. Protein sequence: CASSHSGPIPVGTQYF. The rearrangement joins TRBV14 to TRBJ2-5; 7 bases are shared with TRBD2. CDR1 SGHDN and CDR2 FVKESK come from the germline V gene. Trimming at V came to 3 bases and at J to 7 bases, leaving 14 bases not matched to a gene. The CDR3 is 16 amino acids.

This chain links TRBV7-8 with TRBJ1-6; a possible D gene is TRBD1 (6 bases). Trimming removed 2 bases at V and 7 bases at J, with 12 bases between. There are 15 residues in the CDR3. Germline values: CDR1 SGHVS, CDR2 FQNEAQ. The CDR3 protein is CASSLSGQTNSPLHF. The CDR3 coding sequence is TGTGCCAGCAGCTTAAGTGGACAGACCAATTCACCCCTCCACTTT.

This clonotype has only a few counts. Here the CDR3 DNA reads TGTGCCAGCAGCGCGGGACAGGGAAACTATGGCTACACCTTC. Its translation: CASSAGQGNYGYTF. The gene calls are TRBV9 and TRBJ1-2; 9 nucleotides match TRBD1. The CDR3 loop spans 14 amino acids. After removal of 3 bases from V and 2 bases from J, the junction contained 2 bases not matched to a gene. Germline CDR1 is SGDLS and CDR2 is YYNGEE.

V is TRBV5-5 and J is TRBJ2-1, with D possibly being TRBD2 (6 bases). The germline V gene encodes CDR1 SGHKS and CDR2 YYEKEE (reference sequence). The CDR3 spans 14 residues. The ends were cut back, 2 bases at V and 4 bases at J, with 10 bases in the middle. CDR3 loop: CASSLDRGYNEQFF. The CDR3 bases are TGTGCCAGCAGCTTAGACCGGGGGTACAATGAGCAGTTCTTC.

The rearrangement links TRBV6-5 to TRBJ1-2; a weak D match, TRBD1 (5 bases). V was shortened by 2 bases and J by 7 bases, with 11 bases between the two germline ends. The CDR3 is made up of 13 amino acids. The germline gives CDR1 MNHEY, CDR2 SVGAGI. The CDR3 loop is CASSYGQGAGYTF. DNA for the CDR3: TGTGCCAGCAGTTACGGTCAGGGCGCTGGCTACACCTTC.

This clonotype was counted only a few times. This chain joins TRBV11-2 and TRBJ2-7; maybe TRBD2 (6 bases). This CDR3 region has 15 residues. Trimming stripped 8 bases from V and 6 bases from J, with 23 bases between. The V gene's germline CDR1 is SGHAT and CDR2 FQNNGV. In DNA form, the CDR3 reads TGTGCCAGCGCCGACGTGGAGGGATCTCGGGGCGAGCAGTACTTC. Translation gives CASADVEGSRGEQYF.

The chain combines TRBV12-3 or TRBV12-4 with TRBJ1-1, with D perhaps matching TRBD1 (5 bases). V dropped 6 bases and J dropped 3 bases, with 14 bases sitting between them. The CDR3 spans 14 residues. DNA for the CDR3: TGTGCCAGCAGCGTTGGACACTTGGACACTGAAGCTTTCTTT. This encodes CASSVGHLDTEAFF.

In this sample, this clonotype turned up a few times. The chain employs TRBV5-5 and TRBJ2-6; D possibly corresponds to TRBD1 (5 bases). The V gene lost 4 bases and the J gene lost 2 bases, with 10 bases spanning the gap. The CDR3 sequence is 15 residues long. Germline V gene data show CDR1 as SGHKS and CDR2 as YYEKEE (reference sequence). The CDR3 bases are TGTGCCAGCAGCCCTGAAGGGGCTGGGGCCAACGTCCTGACTTTC. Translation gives CASSPEGAGANVLTF.

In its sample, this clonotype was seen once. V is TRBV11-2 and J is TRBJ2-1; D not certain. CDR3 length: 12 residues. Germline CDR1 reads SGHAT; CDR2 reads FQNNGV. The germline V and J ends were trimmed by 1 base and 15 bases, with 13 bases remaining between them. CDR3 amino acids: CASSLGVWPAFF. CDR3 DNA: TGTGCCAGCAGCTTAGGAGTCTGGCCGGCGTTCTTC.

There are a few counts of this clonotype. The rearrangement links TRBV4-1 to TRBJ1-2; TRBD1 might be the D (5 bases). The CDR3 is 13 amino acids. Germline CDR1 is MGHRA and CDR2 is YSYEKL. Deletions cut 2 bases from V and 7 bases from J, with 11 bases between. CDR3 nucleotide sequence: TGCGCCAGCAGCCAATGGGGCAGGGCTGGCTACACCTTC. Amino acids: CASSQWGRAGYTF.

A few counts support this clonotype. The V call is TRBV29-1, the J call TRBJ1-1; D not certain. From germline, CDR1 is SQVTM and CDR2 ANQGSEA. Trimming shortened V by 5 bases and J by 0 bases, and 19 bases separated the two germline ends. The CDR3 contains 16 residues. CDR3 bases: TGCAGCGTTATCCACCCTGGCATTCGCATGAACACTGAAGCTTTCTTT. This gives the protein CSVIHPGIRMNTEAFF.

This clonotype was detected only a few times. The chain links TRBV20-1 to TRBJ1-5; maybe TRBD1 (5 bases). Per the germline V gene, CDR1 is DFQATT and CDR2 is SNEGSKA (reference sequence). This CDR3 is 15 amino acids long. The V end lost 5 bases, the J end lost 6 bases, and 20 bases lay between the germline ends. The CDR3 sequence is CSAQFGGMGIQPQHF. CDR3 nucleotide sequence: TGCAGTGCTCAGTTCGGGGGGATGGGGATTCAGCCCCAGCATTTT.

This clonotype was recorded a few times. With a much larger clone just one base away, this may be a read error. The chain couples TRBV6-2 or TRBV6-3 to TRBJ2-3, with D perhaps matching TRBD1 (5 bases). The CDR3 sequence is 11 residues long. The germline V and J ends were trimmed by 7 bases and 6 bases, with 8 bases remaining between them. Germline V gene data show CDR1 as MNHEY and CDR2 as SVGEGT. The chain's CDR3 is CASTSGDTQYF. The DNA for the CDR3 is TGTGCCAGCACCTCAGGGGATACGCAGTATTTT.

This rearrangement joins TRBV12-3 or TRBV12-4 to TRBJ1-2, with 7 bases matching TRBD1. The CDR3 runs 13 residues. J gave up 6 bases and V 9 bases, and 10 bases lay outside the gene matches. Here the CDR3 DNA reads TGTGCCAGTACAGGGGAGCGTTTGGATGGCTACACCTTC. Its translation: CASTGERLDGYTF.

CDR3 loop: CAISQTTNTGELFF. CDR3 nucleotides: TGTGCCATCTCCCAGACTACGAACACCGGGGAGCTGTTTTTT. The chain couples TRBV10-3 to TRBJ2-2, with D perhaps TRBD2 (5 bases). The CDR3 length is 14 residues. Germline V gene lookup returns CDR1 ENHRY and CDR2 SYGVKD. Trimming pared 8 bases from V and 0 bases from J, leaving 10 bases between.

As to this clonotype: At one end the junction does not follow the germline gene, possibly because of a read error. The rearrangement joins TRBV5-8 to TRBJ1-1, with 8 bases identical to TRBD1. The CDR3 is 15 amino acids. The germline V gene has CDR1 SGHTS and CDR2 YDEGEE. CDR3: CASSNQDRDNTEAFF. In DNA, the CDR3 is TGTGCCAGCAGCAACCAGGACAGGGATAACACTGAGGCTTTCTTT.

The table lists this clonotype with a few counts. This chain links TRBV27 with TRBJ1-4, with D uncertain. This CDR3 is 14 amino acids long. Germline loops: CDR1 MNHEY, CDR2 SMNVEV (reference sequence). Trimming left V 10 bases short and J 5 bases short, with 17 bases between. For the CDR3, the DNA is TGTGCCACCAAGGATAGGGAAGAAAATGAAAAACTGTTTTTT. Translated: CATKDREENEKLFF.